The entry below gives a single T cell receptor beta chain sequence along with its context. The antigen remains undetermined. The data derive from a study of long-term antiretroviral therapy in people with HIV. Findings of the study overall: Therapy changes, viral resistance and ART adherence were not documented in the available data.

Survey-level resolution applied to immunoSEQ assay v3.0. TCRdb keeps only in-frame clones here, not all; method: immunoSEQ multiplex PCR. This table has approximately 19,000 clones, 87% appearing once. CDR1 and CDR2 (germline): SGHDT, YYEEEE. The ends were cut back, 0 bases at V and 6 bases at J, with 3 bases in the middle. The CDR3 sequence is 12 residues long. The sequence was collected from a woman aged 50 to 60 with HIV. The starting material was unsorted PBMCs, obtained about 2.7 years after starting antiretroviral therapy. The gene calls are TRBV5-6 and TRBJ2-2; D remains unclear. The CDR3 DNA reads as TGTGCCAGCAGCTTGGGATCCGGGGAGCTGTTTTTT. This gives the protein CASSLGSGELFF. The full variable domain, completed using reference TRBV5-6 and TRBJ2-2, is DAGVTQSPTHLIKTRGQQVTLRCSPKSGHDTVSWYQQALGQGPQFIFQYYEEEERQRGNFPDRFSGHQFPNYSSELNVNALLLGDSALYLCASSLGSGELFFGEGSRLTVL.